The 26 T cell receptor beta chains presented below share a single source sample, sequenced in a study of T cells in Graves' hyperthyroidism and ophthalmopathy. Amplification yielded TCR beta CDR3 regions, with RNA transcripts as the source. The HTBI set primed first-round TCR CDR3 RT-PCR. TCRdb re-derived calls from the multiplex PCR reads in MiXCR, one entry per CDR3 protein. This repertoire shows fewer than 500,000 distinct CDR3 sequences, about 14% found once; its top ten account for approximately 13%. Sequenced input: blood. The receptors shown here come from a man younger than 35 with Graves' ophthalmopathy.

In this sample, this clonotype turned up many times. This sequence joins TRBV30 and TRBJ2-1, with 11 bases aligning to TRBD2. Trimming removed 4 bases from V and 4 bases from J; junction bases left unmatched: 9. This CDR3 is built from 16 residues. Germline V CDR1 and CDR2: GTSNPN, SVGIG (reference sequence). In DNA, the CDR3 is TGTGCCTGGAAGTTATTGGGACTAGCGGATTACAATGAGCAGTTCTTC. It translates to CAWKLLGLADYNEQFF. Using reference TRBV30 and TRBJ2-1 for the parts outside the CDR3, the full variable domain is SQTIHQWPATLVQPVGSPLSLECTVEGTSNPNLYWYRQAAGRGLQLLFYSVGIGQISSEVPQNLSASRPQDRQFILSSKKLLLSDSGFYLCAWKLLGLADYNEQFFGPGTRLTVL.

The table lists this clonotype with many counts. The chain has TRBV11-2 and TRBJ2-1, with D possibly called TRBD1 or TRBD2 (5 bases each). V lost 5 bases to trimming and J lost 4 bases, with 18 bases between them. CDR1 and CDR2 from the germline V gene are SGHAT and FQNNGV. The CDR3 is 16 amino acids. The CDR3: CASSLLWTGAYNEQFF. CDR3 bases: TGTGCCAGCAGCCTACTCTGGACCGGGGCTTACAATGAGCAGTTCTTC.

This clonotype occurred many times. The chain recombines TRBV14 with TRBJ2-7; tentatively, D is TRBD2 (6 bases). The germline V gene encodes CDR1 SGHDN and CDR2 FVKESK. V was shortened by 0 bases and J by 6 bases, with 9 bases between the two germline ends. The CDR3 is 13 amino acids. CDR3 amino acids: CASSQDLGGEQYF. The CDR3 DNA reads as TGTGCCAGCAGCCAAGATCTCGGGGGCGAGCAGTACTTC.

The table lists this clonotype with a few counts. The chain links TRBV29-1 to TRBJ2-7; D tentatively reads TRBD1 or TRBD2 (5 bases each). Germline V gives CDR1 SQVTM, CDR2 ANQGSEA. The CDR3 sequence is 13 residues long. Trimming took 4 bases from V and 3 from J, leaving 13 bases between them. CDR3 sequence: CSVGPGPSYEQYF. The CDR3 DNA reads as TGCAGCGTTGGTCCGGGGCCAAGCTACGAGCAGTACTTC.

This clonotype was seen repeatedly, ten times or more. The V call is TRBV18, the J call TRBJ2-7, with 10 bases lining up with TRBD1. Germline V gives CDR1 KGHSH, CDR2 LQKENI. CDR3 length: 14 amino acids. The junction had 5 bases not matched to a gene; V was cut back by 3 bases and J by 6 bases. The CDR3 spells CASSPGTGDAEQYF. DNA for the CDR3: TGTGCCAGCTCACCTGGGACAGGGGACGCCGAGCAGTACTTC.

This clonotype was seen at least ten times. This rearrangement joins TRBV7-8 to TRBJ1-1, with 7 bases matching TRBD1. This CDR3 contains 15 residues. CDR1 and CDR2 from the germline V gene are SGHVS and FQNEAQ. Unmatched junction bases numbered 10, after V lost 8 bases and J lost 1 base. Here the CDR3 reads CASLRQGVSNTEAFF. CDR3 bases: TGTGCCAGCCTGCGGCAGGGGGTATCGAACACTGAAGCTTTCTTT.

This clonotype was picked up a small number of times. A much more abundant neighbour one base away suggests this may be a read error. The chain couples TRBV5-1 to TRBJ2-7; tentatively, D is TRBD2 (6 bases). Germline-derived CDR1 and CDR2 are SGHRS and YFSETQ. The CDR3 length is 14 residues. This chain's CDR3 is CANSSNPGAYEQYF. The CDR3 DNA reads TGCGCCAACAGCTCGAATCCGGGGGCCTACGAGCAGTACTTC.

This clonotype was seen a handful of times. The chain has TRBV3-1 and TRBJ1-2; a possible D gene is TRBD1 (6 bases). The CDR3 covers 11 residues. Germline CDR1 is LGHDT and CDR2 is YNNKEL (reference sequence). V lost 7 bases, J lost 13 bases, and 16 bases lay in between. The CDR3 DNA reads TGTGCCAGCACCCATATGGGGGGGCTCACCTTC. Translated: CASTHMGGLTF.

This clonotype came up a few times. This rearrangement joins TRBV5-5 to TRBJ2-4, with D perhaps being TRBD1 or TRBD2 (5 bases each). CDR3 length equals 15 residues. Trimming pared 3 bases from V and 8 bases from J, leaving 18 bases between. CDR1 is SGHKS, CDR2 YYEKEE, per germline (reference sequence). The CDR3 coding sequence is TGTGCCAGCAGCTGGGCGGGCAGGGCGATAGACATTCAGTACTTC. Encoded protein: CASSWAGRAIDIQYF.

The CDR3 loop is CASSLWGGNQPQHF. The CDR3, as DNA: TGTGCCAGCAGCTTATGGGGGGGCAATCAGCCCCAGCATTTT. J is TRBJ1-5 and V is TRBV7-6; weak D call: TRBD1 (5 bases). CDR1 is SGHVS and CDR2 is FNYEAQ in the germline V gene. This CDR3 is 14 amino acids long. Trimming pared 2 bases from V and 2 bases from J, leaving 7 bases between.

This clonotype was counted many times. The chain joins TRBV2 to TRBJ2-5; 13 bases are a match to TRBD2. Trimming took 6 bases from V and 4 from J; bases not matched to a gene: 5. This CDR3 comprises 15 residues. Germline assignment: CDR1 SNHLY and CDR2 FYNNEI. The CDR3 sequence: CASRMTSGGLETQYF. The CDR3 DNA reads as TGTGCCAGCAGAATGACTAGCGGGGGGTTAGAGACCCAGTACTTC. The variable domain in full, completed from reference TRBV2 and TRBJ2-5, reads EPEVTQTPSHQVTQMGQEVILRCVPISNHLYFYWYRQILGQKVEFLVSFYNNEISEKSEIFDDQFSVERPDGSNFTLKIRSTKLEDSAMYFCASRMTSGGLETQYFGPGTRLLVL.

The chain's CDR3 is CSARVGTAEQYF. DNA of the CDR3: TGCAGTGCTAGAGTCGGGACTGCTGAGCAGTACTTC. The chain combines TRBV20-1 with TRBJ2-7; TRBD2 is a possible D gene (6 bases). This CDR3 has 12 residues. Trimming cost V 1 base and J 7 bases, with 11 bases left between them. Germline V lookup: CDR1 DFQATT, CDR2 SNEGSKA (reference sequence).

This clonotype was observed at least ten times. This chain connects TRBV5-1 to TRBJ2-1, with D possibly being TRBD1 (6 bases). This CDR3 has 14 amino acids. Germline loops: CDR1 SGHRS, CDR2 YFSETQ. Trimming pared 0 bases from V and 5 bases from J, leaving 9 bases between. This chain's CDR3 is CASSLDSGDNEQFF. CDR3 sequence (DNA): TGCGCCAGCAGCTTGGACTCAGGGGACAATGAGCAGTTCTTC.

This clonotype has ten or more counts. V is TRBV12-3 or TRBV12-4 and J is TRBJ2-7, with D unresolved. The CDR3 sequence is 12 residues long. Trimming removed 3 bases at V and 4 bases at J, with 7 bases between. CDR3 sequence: CASSLVIYEQYF. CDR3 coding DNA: TGTGCCAGCAGTTTGGTTATTTACGAGCAGTACTTC.

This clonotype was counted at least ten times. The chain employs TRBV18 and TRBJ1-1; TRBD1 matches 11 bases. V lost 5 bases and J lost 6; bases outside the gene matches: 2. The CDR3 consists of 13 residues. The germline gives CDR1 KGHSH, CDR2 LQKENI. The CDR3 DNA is TGTGCCAGCTCATGGGGACAGGGGGCTGAAGCTTTCTTT. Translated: CASSWGQGAEAFF. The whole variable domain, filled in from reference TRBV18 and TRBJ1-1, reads NAGVMQNPRHLVRRRGQEARLRCSPMKGHSHVYWYRQLPEEGLKFMVYLQKENIIDESGMPKERFSAEFPKEGPSILRIQQVVRGDSAAYFCASSWGQGAEAFFGQGTRLTVV.

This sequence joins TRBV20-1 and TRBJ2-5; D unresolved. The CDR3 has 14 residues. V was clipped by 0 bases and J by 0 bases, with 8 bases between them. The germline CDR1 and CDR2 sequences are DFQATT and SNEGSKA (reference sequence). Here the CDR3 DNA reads TGCAGTGCTAGAGATGGGCCTTACCAAGAGACCCAGTACTTC. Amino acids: CSARDGPYQETQYF.

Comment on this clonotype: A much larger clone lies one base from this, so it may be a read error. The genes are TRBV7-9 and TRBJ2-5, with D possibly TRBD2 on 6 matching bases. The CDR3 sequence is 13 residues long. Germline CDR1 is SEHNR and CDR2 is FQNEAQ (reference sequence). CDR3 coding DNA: TGTGCCAGCAGCTTAGCCGGGAGTGTGACCCAGGACTTC. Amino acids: CASSLAGSVTQDF.

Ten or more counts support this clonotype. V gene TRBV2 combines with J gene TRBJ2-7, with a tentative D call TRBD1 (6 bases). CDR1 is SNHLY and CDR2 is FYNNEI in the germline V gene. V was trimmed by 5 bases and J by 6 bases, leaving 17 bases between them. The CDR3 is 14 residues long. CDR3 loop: CASSYRAAFPEQYF. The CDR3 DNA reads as TGTGCCAGCAGTTACAGGGCAGCGTTCCCCGAGCAGTACTTC.

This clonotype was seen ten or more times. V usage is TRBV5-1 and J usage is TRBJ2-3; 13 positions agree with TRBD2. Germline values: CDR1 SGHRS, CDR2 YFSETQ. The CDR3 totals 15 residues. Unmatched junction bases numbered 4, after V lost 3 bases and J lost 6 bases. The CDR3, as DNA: TGCGCCAGCAGCTGGGGGACTAGCGGGACGGATACGCAGTATTTT. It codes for CASSWGTSGTDTQYF.

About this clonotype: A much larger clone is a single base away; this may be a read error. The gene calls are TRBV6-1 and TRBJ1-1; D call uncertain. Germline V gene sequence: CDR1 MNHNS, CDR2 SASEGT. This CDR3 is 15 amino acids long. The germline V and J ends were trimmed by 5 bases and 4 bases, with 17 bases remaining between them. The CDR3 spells CASSQTTTFSTEAFF. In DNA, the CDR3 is TGTGCCAGCAGTCAAACGACCACTTTTAGCACTGAAGCTTTCTTT.

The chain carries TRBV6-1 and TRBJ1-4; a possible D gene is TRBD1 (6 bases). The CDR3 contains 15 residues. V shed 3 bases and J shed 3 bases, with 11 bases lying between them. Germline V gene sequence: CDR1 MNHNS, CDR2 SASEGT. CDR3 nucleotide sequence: TGTGCCAGCAGTGAGGGGGCGGGGTCTAATGAAAAACTGTTTTTT. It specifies CASSEGAGSNEKLFF.

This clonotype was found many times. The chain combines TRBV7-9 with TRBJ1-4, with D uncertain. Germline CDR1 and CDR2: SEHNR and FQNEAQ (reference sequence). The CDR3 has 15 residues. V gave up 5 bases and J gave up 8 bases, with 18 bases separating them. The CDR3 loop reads CASSPYQRDGEKLFF. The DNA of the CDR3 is TGTGCCAGCAGCCCCTACCAACGAGACGGCGAAAAACTGTTTTTT.

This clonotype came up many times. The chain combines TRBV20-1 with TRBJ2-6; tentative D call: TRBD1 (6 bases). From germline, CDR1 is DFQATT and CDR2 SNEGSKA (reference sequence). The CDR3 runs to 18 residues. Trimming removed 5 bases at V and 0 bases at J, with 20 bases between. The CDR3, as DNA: TGCAGTGCTGTGGGGGCTAGTAGGCGGTCCTCTGGGGCCAACGTCCTGACTTTC. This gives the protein CSAVGASRRSSGANVLTF.

CDR3 sequence: CASSLALGLAGHSYEQYF. The CDR3 DNA sequence: TGCGCCAGCAGCCTGGCATTGGGACTAGCGGGGCACTCCTACGAGCAGTACTTC. The gene calls are TRBV5-1 and TRBJ2-7, with TRBD2 matching 13 bases. J was trimmed by 0 bases and V by 4 bases; bases with no gene match: 10. The CDR3 extends over 18 amino acids. CDR1 and CDR2 (germline): SGHRS, YFSETQ.

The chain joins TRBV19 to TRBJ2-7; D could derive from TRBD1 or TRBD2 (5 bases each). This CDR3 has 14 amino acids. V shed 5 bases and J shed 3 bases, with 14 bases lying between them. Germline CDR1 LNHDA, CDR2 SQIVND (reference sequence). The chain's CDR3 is CASSPRDGRYEQYF. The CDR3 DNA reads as TGTGCCAGTAGTCCCCGGGACGGACGCTACGAGCAGTACTTC.

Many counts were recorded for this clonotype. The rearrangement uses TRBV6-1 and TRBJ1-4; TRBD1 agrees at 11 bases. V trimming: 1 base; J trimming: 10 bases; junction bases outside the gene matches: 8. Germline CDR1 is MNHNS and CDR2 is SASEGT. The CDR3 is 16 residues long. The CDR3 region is CASSEGSGGTGGKLFF. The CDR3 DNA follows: TGTGCCAGCAGTGAAGGTTCTGGGGGGACAGGGGGAAAACTGTTTTTT.